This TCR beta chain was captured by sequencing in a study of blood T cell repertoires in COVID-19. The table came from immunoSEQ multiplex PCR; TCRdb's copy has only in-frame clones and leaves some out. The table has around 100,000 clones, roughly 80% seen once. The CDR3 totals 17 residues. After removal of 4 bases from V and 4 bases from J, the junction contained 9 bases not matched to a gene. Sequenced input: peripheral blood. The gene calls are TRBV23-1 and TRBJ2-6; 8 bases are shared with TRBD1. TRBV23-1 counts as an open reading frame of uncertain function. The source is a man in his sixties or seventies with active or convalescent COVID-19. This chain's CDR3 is CASSRGRGLGGANVLTF. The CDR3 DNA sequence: TGCGCCAGCAGTCGGGGCAGGGGGCTAGGAGGGGCCAACGTCCTGACTTTC.